A selection of T cell receptor beta chains follows, all from one sample in a study of tissue T cells after allogeneic stem cell transplantation. Clones were read by immunoSEQ multiplex PCR, and TCRdb kept only the in-frame ones, dropping some. The data contain 3,500 to 4,500 clones, approximately 63% of them seen just once; the ten biggest clones take up 28%. Source: tissue from the ileum, taken at autopsy. All receptors come from a male donor older than 55 with lung cancer. The CDR3 runs from the conserved cysteine through the conserved F or W. D genes are given only for firm matches. Size is stated for part of the rows, as once, few or many counts, or as a class when the clone is expanded.

D gene: TRBD2
CDR3 length: 15
V gene: TRBV5-1
J gene: TRBJ2-3
clone size: NA
CDR3 protein: CASSLVAGVTDTQYF
CDR3 DNA: TGCGCCAGCAGCTTGGTAGCGGGGGTCACAGATACGCAGTATTTT

D gene: NA
CDR3 length: 15
V gene: TRBV6-5
J gene: TRBJ1-5
clone size: NA
CDR3 protein: CASRINRRSNQPQHF
CDR3 DNA: TGTGCCAGCAGAATCAACCGCAGGAGTAATCAGCCCCAGCATTTT

D gene: NA
CDR3 length: 13
V gene: TRBV5-6
J gene: TRBJ2-2
clone size: NA
CDR3 protein: CASSWGDTGELFF
CDR3 DNA: TGTGCCAGCAGCTGGGGAGACACCGGGGAGCTGTTTTTT

D gene: NA
CDR3 length: 12
V gene: TRBV24-1
J gene: TRBJ2-7
clone size: NA
CDR3 protein: CAAYFSSYEQYF
CDR3 DNA: TGTGCCGCTTACTTTAGCTCCTACGAGCAGTACTTC

D gene: NA
CDR3 length: 16
V gene: TRBV19
J gene: TRBJ1-5
clone size: NA
CDR3 protein: CASSIGRAGRNQPQHF
CDR3 DNA: TGTGCCAGTAGTATCGGCAGGGCTGGGCGCAATCAGCCCCAGCATTTT

D gene: TRBD2
CDR3 length: 15
V gene: TRBV19
J gene: TRBJ2-7
clone size: NA
CDR3 protein: CASSIGLAGTYEQYF
CDR3 DNA: TGTGCCAGTAGTATAGGGCTAGCGGGGACCTACGAGCAGTACTTC

D gene: NA
CDR3 length: 13
V gene: TRBV7-8
J gene: TRBJ1-1
clone size: NA
CDR3 protein: CASSLGRNTEAFF
CDR3 DNA: TGTGCCAGCAGCTTGGGGCGGAACACTGAAGCTTTCTTT

D gene: TRBD2
CDR3 length: 15
V gene: TRBV6-6
J gene: TRBJ2-1
clone size: few
CDR3 protein: CASSSPLGAGDEQFF
CDR3 DNA: TGTGCCAGCAGTTCCCCCTTAGGAGCGGGAGATGAGCAGTTCTTC

D gene: NA
CDR3 length: 15
V gene: TRBV9
J gene: TRBJ1-5
clone size: large
CDR3 protein: CASSVGGMGNQPQHF
CDR3 DNA: TGTGCCAGCAGCGTAGGGGGGATGGGCAATCAGCCCCAGCATTTT

D gene: NA
CDR3 length: 15
V gene: TRBV5-5
J gene: TRBJ2-7
clone size: NA
CDR3 protein: CASSLEGSPAYEQYF
CDR3 DNA: TGTGCCAGCAGCTTGGAGGGTTCTCCAGCCTACGAGCAGTACTTC

D gene: TRBD2
CDR3 length: 17
V gene: TRBV19
J gene: TRBJ2-5
clone size: NA
CDR3 protein: CASSTGLAIGLVETQYF
CDR3 DNA: TGTGCCAGTAGTACAGGACTAGCAATAGGGCTGGTGGAGACCCAGTACTTC

D gene: TRBD1
CDR3 length: 13
V gene: TRBV7-9
J gene: TRBJ1-3
clone size: NA
CDR3 protein: CASSQDREDTIYF
CDR3 DNA: TGTGCCAGCAGTCAGGACAGGGAGGACACCATATATTTT

D gene: NA
CDR3 length: 15
V gene: TRBV7-9
J gene: TRBJ1-2
clone size: NA
CDR3 protein: CASSLVGIVSYGYTF
CDR3 DNA: TGTGCCAGCAGCTTAGTTGGGATTGTGTCCTATGGCTACACCTTC

D gene: NA
CDR3 length: 14
V gene: TRBV27
J gene: TRBJ2-2
clone size: NA
CDR3 protein: CASSQTAGAGELFF
CDR3 DNA: TGTGCCAGCAGTCAAACGGCTGGGGCCGGGGAGCTGTTTTTT

D gene: TRBD2
CDR3 length: 15
V gene: TRBV20-1
J gene: TRBJ2-7
clone size: NA
CDR3 protein: CSASGGLAGKYEQYF
CDR3 DNA: TGCAGTGCTAGTGGGGGACTAGCGGGAAAATACGAGCAGTACTTC

D gene: NA
CDR3 length: 14
V gene: TRBV5-6
J gene: TRBJ1-4
clone size: NA
CDR3 protein: CASSLTGLKEKLFF
CDR3 DNA: TGTGCCAGCAGCTTGACAGGGTTAAAAGAAAAACTGTTTTTT

D gene: NA
CDR3 length: 16
V gene: TRBV5-1
J gene: TRBJ2-1
clone size: NA
CDR3 protein: CASSFPGTGDPNEQFF
CDR3 DNA: TGCGCCAGCAGTTTCCCCGGGACCGGGGACCCCAATGAGCAGTTCTTC

D gene: NA
CDR3 length: 16
V gene: TRBV6-5
J gene: TRBJ2-6
clone size: NA
CDR3 protein: CASSYERASGANVLTF
CDR3 DNA: TGTGCCAGCAGTTACGAAAGGGCCTCTGGGGCCAACGTCCTGACTTTC

D gene: TRBD1
CDR3 length: 13
V gene: TRBV27
J gene: TRBJ2-7
clone size: NA
CDR3 protein: CASSLDRNYEQYF
CDR3 DNA: TGTGCCAGCAGTTTGGACAGGAACTACGAGCAGTACTTC

D gene: TRBD1
CDR3 length: 16
V gene: TRBV7-8
J gene: TRBJ2-5
clone size: NA
CDR3 protein: CASSPPGTGGGETQYF
CDR3 DNA: TGTGCCAGCAGCCCCCCCGGGACAGGGGGCGGAGAGACCCAGTACTTC

D gene: NA
CDR3 length: 12
V gene: TRBV9
J gene: TRBJ1-2
clone size: NA
CDR3 protein: CASSEGQYGYTF
CDR3 DNA: TGTGCCAGCAGCGAGGGACAATATGGCTACACCTTC

D gene: TRBD2
CDR3 length: 15
V gene: TRBV6-2/TRBV6-3
J gene: TRBJ2-3
clone size: NA
CDR3 protein: CASSFSSGSTDTQYF
CDR3 DNA: TGTGCCAGCAGTTTTTCTAGCGGGAGCACAGATACGCAGTATTTT

D gene: NA
CDR3 length: 16
V gene: TRBV7-9
J gene: TRBJ2-3
clone size: NA
CDR3 protein: CASSTRGGLSTDTQYF
CDR3 DNA: TGTGCCAGCAGCACCCGAGGAGGTCTCTCCACAGATACGCAGTATTTT

D gene: TRBD1
CDR3 length: 17
V gene: TRBV7-2
J gene: TRBJ2-7
clone size: NA
CDR3 protein: CASSLLGQGASSGEQYF
CDR3 DNA: TGTGCCAGCAGCTTGCTGGGACAGGGGGCTTCATCAGGCGAGCAGTACTTC

D gene: TRBD1
CDR3 length: 17
V gene: TRBV10-2
J gene: TRBJ1-3
clone size: NA
CDR3 protein: CASRRVGDRSSGNTIYF
CDR3 DNA: TGCGCCAGCAGGAGGGTAGGGGACAGGAGTTCTGGAAACACCATATATTTT

D gene: NA
CDR3 length: 13
V gene: TRBV24-1
J gene: TRBJ2-5
clone size: NA
CDR3 protein: CATSDQSQETQYF
CDR3 DNA: TGTGCCACCAGTGACCAGTCCCAAGAGACCCAGTACTTC

D gene: TRBD1
CDR3 length: 14
V gene: TRBV28
J gene: TRBJ1-2
clone size: NA
CDR3 protein: CASSSGTEVYGYTF
CDR3 DNA: TGTGCCAGCAGCTCCGGGACAGAAGTCTATGGCTACACCTTC

D gene: NA
CDR3 length: 12
V gene: TRBV11-3
J gene: TRBJ2-4
clone size: NA
CDR3 protein: CASSSDLDIQYF
CDR3 DNA: TGTGCCAGCAGCTCTGATTTGGACATTCAGTACTTC

D gene: NA
CDR3 length: 14
V gene: TRBV6-5
J gene: TRBJ2-7
clone size: NA
CDR3 protein: CASSYSGTDYEQYF
CDR3 DNA: TGTGCCAGCAGTTACTCGGGGACGGACTACGAGCAGTACTTC

D gene: NA
CDR3 length: 16
V gene: TRBV5-1
J gene: TRBJ2-5
clone size: NA
CDR3 protein: CASSPPQGGGAETQYF
CDR3 DNA: TGCGCCAGCAGCCCACCTCAGGGAGGGGGGGCAGAGACCCAGTACTTC

D gene: NA
CDR3 length: 14
V gene: TRBV7-2
J gene: TRBJ1-5
clone size: NA
CDR3 protein: CASSFQGHNQPQHF
CDR3 DNA: TGTGCCAGCAGCTTTCAAGGGCACAATCAGCCCCAGCATTTT

D gene: NA
CDR3 length: 15
V gene: TRBV7-9
J gene: TRBJ2-1
clone size: NA
CDR3 protein: CASSFRFLRVSEQFF
CDR3 DNA: TGTGCCAGCAGCTTTCGGTTCCTCAGGGTTAGTGAGCAGTTCTTC

D gene: NA
CDR3 length: 15
V gene: TRBV4-2
J gene: TRBJ2-3
clone size: NA
CDR3 protein: CASSQDFRRTDTQYF
CDR3 DNA: TGTGCCAGCAGCCAAGATTTCCGGCGCACAGATACGCAGTATTTT

D gene: TRBD2
CDR3 length: 15
V gene: TRBV27
J gene: TRBJ2-2
clone size: few
CDR3 protein: CASKGGSIGTGELFF
CDR3 DNA: TGTGCCAGCAAGGGCGGGAGTATCGGCACCGGGGAGCTGTTTTTT

D gene: NA
CDR3 length: 15
V gene: TRBV25-1
J gene: TRBJ2-7
clone size: NA
CDR3 protein: CASSDPFEGSHEQYF
CDR3 DNA: TGTGCCAGCAGTGACCCCTTTGAGGGTTCCCACGAGCAGTACTTC

D gene: NA
CDR3 length: 14
V gene: TRBV19
J gene: TRBJ1-6
clone size: NA
CDR3 protein: CASGTISYNSPLHF
CDR3 DNA: TGTGCCTCAGGCACTATCTCCTATAATTCACCCCTCCACTTT

D gene: NA
CDR3 length: 15
V gene: TRBV2
J gene: TRBJ1-1
clone size: NA
CDR3 protein: CASRGGLHVNTEAFF
CDR3 DNA: TGTGCCAGCAGGGGGGGCCTCCACGTGAACACTGAAGCTTTCTTT

D gene: NA
CDR3 length: 12
V gene: TRBV6-1
J gene: TRBJ1-5
clone size: NA
CDR3 protein: CASKESMQPQHF
CDR3 DNA: TGTGCCAGCAAAGAGAGCATGCAGCCCCAGCATTTT

D gene: TRBD2
CDR3 length: 16
V gene: TRBV28
J gene: TRBJ2-7
clone size: NA
CDR3 protein: CASSLGGLAEPYEQYF
CDR3 DNA: TGTGCCAGCAGTTTGGGCGGACTAGCGGAACCCTACGAGCAGTACTTC

D gene: NA
CDR3 length: 13
V gene: TRBV7-9
J gene: TRBJ1-1
clone size: NA
CDR3 protein: CASSLEGATEAFF
CDR3 DNA: TGTGCCAGCAGCTTAGAAGGGGCGACTGAAGCTTTCTTT

D gene: NA
CDR3 length: 13
V gene: TRBV3-1/TRBV3-2
J gene: TRBJ2-7
clone size: NA
CDR3 protein: CASSHGAAYEQYF
CDR3 DNA: TGTGCCAGCAGCCACGGGGCCGCCTACGAGCAGTACTTC

D gene: NA
CDR3 length: 10
V gene: TRBV20-1
J gene: TRBJ2-1
clone size: NA
CDR3 protein: CSSLGNEQFF
CDR3 DNA: TGCAGTTCCCTGGGGAATGAGCAGTTCTTC

D gene: NA
CDR3 length: 15
V gene: TRBV19
J gene: TRBJ1-5
clone size: once
CDR3 protein: CASSIDGLGNQPQHF
CDR3 DNA: TGTGCCAGTAGTATAGACGGACTGGGCAATCAGCCCCAGCATTTT

D gene: NA
CDR3 length: 13
V gene: TRBV6-2/TRBV6-3
J gene: TRBJ1-5
clone size: NA
CDR3 protein: CASSYSENQPQHF
CDR3 DNA: TGTGCCAGCAGTTATTCAGAGAATCAGCCCCAGCATTTT

D gene: TRBD1
CDR3 length: 12
V gene: TRBV6-5
J gene: TRBJ1-1
clone size: few
CDR3 protein: CASSQGGTEAFF
CDR3 DNA: TGTGCCAGCAGTCAGGGGGGCACTGAAGCTTTCTTT

D gene: NA
CDR3 length: 15
V gene: TRBV10-3
J gene: TRBJ2-6
clone size: once
CDR3 protein: CAIRGTGAGANVLTF
CDR3 DNA: TGTGCCATCAGGGGAACAGGTGCTGGGGCCAACGTCCTGACTTTC

D gene: TRBD1
CDR3 length: 14
V gene: TRBV4-3
J gene: TRBJ1-2
clone size: NA
CDR3 protein: CASSHPGQFYGYTF
CDR3 DNA: TGCGCCAGCAGCCACCCGGGACAGTTCTATGGCTACACCTTC

D gene: TRBD2
CDR3 length: 14
V gene: TRBV24-1
J gene: TRBJ2-1
clone size: few
CDR3 protein: CATSIGGSRYEQFF
CDR3 DNA: TGTGCCACCAGTATAGGCGGGAGTAGGTATGAGCAGTTCTTC

D gene: TRBD1
CDR3 length: 13
V gene: TRBV19
J gene: TRBJ1-1
clone size: NA
CDR3 protein: CASSTQGADEAFF
CDR3 DNA: TGTGCCAGTAGTACACAGGGGGCTGATGAAGCTTTCTTT

D gene: NA
CDR3 length: 14
V gene: TRBV4-3
J gene: TRBJ2-1
clone size: NA
CDR3 protein: CASSQAGAFTEQFF
CDR3 DNA: TGCGCCAGCAGCCAGGCTGGGGCCTTTACTGAGCAGTTCTTC

D gene: NA
CDR3 length: 13
V gene: TRBV7-9
J gene: TRBJ1-2
clone size: few
CDR3 protein: CASSSLSGEDYTF
CDR3 DNA: TGTGCCAGCAGCTCTCTTAGTGGGGAGGACTACACCTTC

D gene: NA
CDR3 length: 14
V gene: TRBV27
J gene: TRBJ1-6
clone size: NA
CDR3 protein: CASSLGRFNSPLHF
CDR3 DNA: TGTGCCAGCAGCCTCGGACGGTTTAATTCACCCCTCCACTTT

D gene: NA
CDR3 length: 12
V gene: TRBV27
J gene: TRBJ2-7
clone size: few
CDR3 protein: CASRSSSYEQYF
CDR3 DNA: TGTGCCAGCCGTTCGAGCTCCTACGAGCAGTACTTC

D gene: NA
CDR3 length: 16
V gene: TRBV3-1/TRBV3-2
J gene: TRBJ2-1
clone size: NA
CDR3 protein: CASSQDARGHYNEQFF
CDR3 DNA: TGTGCCAGCAGCCAAGACGCTCGAGGGCACTACAATGAGCAGTTCTTC

D gene: NA
CDR3 length: 14
V gene: TRBV18
J gene: TRBJ1-6
clone size: once
CDR3 protein: CASSPNRVESPLHF
CDR3 DNA: TGTGCCAGCTCCCCCAACCGGGTCGAATCACCCCTCCACTTT